The sequence of this T cell receptor beta chain was determined in a study of chemoradiotherapy in HPV16-positive cancers. Overall study: Functional T-cell assays on a couple of HPV16-positive patients' cells defined candidate HPV-specific clones and common TCR motifs.

The method was immunoSEQ multiplex PCR; TCRdb's version includes in-frame clones alone and lacks a portion of them. The data show some 8,300 clones, around 75% seen once. General study findings and limits: During treatment, candidate HPV-specific clones and E7-related motifs expanded in tumor.

Comments on this clone: Its antigen is unknown.

This clonotype was obtained from a human donor with HPV-associated anogenital cancer. This specimen was tumor tissue, taken from a patient who underwent chemoradiotherapy.

The CDR3 sequence: CASSPGLGYEQYF. CDR3 nucleotide sequence: TGTGCCAGCAGCCCGGGACTGGGCTACGAGCAGTACTTC. V and J are TRBV7-3 and TRBJ2-7, with D possibly matching TRBD2 (6 bases). V lost 5 bases, J lost 3 bases, and 11 bases lay in between. This CDR3 spans 13 amino acids. Germline V CDR1 and CDR2: SGHTA, FQGTGA.